What follows are 2 T cell receptor beta chains derived from one specimen sequenced in a study of T-cell memory formation after mild COVID-19. MiXCR was run by TCRdb on the 5' RACE reads, yielding one entry per CDR3 protein. The sample yields about 110,000 distinct CDR3 sequences, 18% seen once. The sample taken for sequencing was PBMCs or a T cell subset sorted from them (not recorded which). All receptors come from a man aged 18 to 30 who had mild COVID-19 (a few samples of this study predate the infection). Cell type and time point are not known.

As to this clonotype: Compared with germline, one end of the junction differs, possibly owing to a read error. This sequence joins TRBV18 and TRBJ1-2, with TRBD1 as a possible D gene (6 bases). Germline loops: CDR1 KGHSH, CDR2 LQKENI. This CDR3 is 13 amino acids long. The CDR3 loop is CASSPIPTGTRDF. Written as DNA, the CDR3 is TGTGCCAGCTCCCCCATACCCACCGGGACAAGGGACTTC.

The CDR3 coding sequence is TGTGCCAGCAGCCGGTCGGGACAGCGCGAAGACACCATATATTTT. Translating gives CASSRSGQREDTIYF. This rearrangement joins TRBV4-2 to TRBJ1-3, with 7 bases aligning to TRBD1. J lost 8 bases, V lost 4 bases, and 11 bases had no gene match. The germline CDR1 and CDR2 sequences are LGHNA and YNFKEQ. CDR3 size: 15 residues.